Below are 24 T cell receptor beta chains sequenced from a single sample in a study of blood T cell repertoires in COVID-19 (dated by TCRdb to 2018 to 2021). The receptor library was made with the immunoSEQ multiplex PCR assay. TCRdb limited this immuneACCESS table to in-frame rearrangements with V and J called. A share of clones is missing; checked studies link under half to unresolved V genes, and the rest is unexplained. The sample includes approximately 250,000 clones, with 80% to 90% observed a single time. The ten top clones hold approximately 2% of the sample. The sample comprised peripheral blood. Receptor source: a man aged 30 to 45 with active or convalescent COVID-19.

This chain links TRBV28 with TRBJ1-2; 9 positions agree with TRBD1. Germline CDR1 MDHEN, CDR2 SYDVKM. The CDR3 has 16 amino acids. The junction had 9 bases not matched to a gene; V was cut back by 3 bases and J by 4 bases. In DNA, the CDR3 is TGTGCCAGCAGTTTGGGGCCCGGGACAGGGATCTATGGCTACACCTTC. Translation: CASSLGPGTGIYGYTF.

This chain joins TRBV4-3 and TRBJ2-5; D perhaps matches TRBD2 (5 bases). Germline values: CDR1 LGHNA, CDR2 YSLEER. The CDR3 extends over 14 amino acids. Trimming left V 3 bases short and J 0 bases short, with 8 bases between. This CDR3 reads CASSQERHQETQYF. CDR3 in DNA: TGCGCCAGCAGCCAGGAGCGGCACCAAGAGACCCAGTACTTC.

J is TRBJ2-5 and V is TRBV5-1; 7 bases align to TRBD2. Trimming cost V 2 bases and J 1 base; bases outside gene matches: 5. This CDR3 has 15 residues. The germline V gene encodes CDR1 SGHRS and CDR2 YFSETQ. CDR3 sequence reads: CASSFTSAIQETQYF. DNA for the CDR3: TGCGCCAGCAGCTTCACTAGCGCGATCCAAGAGACCCAGTACTTC.

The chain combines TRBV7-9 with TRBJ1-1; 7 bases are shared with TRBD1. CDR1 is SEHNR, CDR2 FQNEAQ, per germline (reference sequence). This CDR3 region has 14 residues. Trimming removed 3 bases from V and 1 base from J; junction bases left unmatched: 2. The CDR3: CASSFNRGNTEAFF. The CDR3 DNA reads TGTGCCAGCAGCTTTAACAGGGGGAACACTGAAGCTTTCTTT. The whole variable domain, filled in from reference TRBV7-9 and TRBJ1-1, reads DTGVSQNPRHKITKRGQNVTFRCDPISEHNRLYWYRQTLGQGPEFLTYFQNEAQLEKSRLLSDRFSAERPKGSFSTLEIQRTEQGDSAMYLCASSFNRGNTEAFFGQGTRLTVV.

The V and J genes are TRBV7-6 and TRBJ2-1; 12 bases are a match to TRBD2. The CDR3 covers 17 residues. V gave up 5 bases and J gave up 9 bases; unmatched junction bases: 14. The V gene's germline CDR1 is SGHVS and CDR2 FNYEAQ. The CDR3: CASSPRLAGVSTAEQFF. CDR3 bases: TGTGCCAGCAGCCCGCGACTAGCGGGGGTCTCTACGGCTGAGCAGTTCTTC. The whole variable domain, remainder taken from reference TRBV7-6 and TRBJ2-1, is GAGVSQSPRYKVTKRGQDVALRCDPISGHVSLYWYRQALGQGPEFLTYFNYEAQQDKSGLPNDRFSAERPEGSISTLTIQRTEQRDSAMYRCASSPRLAGVSTAEQFFGPGTRLTVL.

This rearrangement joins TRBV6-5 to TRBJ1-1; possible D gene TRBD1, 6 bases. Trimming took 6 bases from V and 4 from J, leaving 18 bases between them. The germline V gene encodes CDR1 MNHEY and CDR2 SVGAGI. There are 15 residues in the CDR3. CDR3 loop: CASRAGRGRGTEAFF. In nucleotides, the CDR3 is TGTGCCAGCAGGGCCGGCAGGGGCAGGGGCACTGAAGCTTTCTTT.

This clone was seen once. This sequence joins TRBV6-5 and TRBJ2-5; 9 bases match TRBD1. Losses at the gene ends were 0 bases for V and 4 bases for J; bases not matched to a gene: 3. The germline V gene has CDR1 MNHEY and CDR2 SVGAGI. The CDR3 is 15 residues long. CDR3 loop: CASSYSWDRAETQYF. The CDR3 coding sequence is TGTGCCAGCAGTTACTCCTGGGACAGGGCAGAGACCCAGTACTTC.

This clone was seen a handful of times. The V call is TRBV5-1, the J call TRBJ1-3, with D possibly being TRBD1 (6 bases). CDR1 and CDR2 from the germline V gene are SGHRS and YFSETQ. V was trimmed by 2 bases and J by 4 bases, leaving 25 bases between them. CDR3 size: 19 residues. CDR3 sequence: CASSFLQSTRGSAGNTIYF. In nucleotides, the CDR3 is TGCGCCAGCAGCTTTCTTCAGTCAACCAGGGGATCTGCCGGAAACACCATATATTTT.

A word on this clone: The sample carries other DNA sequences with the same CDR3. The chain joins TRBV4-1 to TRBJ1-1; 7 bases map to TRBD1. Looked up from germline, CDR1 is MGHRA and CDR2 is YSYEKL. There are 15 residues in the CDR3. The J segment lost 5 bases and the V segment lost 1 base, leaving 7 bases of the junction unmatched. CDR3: CASSQAYRGRTEAFF. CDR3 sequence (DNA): TGCGCCAGCAGCCAAGCGTATAGGGGGCGGACTGAAGCTTTCTTT.

CDR3 nucleotide sequence: TGTGCCAGCAGCCGTCAAGCTCCCAGAAGTCCGGGACAGGGGGCTGGCTACACCTTC. Translating gives CASSRQAPRSPGQGAGYTF. This chain links TRBV7-9 with TRBJ1-2; 12 bases are shared with TRBD1. Germline V CDR1 and CDR2: SEHNR, FQNEAQ (reference sequence). The V segment lost 5 bases and the J segment 7 bases; nucleotides outside the gene matches: 20. The CDR3 length is 19 residues.

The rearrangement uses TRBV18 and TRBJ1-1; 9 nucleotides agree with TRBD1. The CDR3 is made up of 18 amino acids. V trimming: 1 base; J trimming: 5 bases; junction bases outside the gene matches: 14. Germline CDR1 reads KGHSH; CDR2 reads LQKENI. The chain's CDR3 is CASSPLRITGGAWTEAFF. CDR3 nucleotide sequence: TGTGCCAGCTCACCACTTCGGATAACAGGGGGCGCGTGGACTGAAGCTTTCTTT.

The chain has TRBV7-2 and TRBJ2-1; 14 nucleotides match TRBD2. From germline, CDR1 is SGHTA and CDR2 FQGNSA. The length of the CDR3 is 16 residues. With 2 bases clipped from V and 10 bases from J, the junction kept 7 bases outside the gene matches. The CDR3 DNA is TGTGCCAGCAGCTTATTGGGACTAGCGGGGGCTGGGGAGCAGTTCTTC. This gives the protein CASSLLGLAGAGEQFF. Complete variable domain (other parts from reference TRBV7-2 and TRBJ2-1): GAGVSQSPSNKVTEKGKDVELRCDPISGHTALYWYRQSLGQGLEFLIYFQGNSAPDKSGLPSDRFSAERTGGSVSTLTIQRTQQEDSAVYLCASSLLGLAGAGEQFFGPGTRLTVL.

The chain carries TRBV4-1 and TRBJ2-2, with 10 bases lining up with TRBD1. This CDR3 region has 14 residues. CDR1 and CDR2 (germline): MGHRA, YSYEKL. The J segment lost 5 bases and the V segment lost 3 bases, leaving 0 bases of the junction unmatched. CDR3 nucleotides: TGCGCCAGCAGCCAGGGACAGGGGACCGGGGAGCTGTTTTTT. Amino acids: CASSQGQGTGELFF.

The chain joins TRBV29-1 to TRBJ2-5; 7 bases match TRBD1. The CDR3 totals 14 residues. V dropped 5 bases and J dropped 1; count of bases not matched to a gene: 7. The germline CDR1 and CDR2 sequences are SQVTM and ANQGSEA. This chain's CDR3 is CSVIAGTAQETQYF. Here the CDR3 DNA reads TGCAGCGTTATAGCCGGGACAGCCCAAGAGACCCAGTACTTC.

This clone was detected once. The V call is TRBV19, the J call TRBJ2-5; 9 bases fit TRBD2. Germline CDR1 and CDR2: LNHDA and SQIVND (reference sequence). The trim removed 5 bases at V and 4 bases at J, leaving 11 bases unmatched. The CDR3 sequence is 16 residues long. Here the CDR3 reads CASSGSGGPGRETQYF. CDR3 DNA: TGTGCCAGTAGTGGCAGCGGGGGGCCGGGGAGAGAGACCCAGTACTTC.

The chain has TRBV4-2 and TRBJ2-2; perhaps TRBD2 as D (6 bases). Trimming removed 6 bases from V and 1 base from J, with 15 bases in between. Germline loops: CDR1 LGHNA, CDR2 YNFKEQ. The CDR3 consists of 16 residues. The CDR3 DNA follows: TGTGCCAGCAGTCCTCAGATGGGGGGGAACACCGGGGAGCTGTTTTTT. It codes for CASSPQMGGNTGELFF.

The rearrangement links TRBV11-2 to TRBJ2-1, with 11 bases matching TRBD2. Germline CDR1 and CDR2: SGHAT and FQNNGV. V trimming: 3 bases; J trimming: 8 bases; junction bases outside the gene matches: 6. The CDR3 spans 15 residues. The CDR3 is CASSLPTSGDDEQFF. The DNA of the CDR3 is TGTGCCAGCAGCTTGCCGACTAGCGGGGACGATGAGCAGTTCTTC. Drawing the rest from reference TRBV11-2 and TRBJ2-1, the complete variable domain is EAGVAQSPRYKIIEKRQSVAFWCNPISGHATLYWYQQILGQGPKLLIQFQNNGVVDDSQLPKDRFSAERLKGVDSTLKIQPAKLEDSAVYLCASSLPTSGDDEQFFGPGTRLTVL.

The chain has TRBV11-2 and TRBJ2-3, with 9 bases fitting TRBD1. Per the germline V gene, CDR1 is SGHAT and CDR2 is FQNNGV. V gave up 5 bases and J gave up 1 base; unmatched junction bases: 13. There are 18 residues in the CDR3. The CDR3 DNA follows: TGTGCCAGCAGCCGCGACTATCCGGGACAGGGCGGCACAGATACGCAGTATTTT. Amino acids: CASSRDYPGQGGTDTQYF.

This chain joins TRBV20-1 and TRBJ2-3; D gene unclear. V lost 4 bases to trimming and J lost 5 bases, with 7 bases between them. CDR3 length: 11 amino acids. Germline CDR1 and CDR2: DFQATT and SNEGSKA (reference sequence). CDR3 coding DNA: TGCAGTGCTATGAGCCTAGATACGCAGTATTTT. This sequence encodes CSAMSLDTQYF.

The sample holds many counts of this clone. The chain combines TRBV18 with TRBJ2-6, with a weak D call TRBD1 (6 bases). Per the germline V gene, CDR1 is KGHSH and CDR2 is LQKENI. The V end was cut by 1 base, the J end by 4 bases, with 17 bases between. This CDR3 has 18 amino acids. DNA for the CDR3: TGTGCCAGCTCACCACGGGAACAACAGGGTCCCGGGGCCAACGTCCTGACTTTC. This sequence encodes CASSPREQQGPGANVLTF.

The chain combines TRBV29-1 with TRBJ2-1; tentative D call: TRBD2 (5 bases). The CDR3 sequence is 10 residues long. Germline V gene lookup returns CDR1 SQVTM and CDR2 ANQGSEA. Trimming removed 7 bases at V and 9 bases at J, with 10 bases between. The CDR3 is CSAGNLEQFF. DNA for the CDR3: TGCAGCGCCGGGAACCTTGAGCAGTTCTTC.

The CDR3 region is CSLGQGLGSEQFF. CDR3 nucleotides: TGCAGCCTCGGACAGGGTCTCGGGAGTGAGCAGTTCTTC. This chain connects TRBV29-1 to TRBJ2-1; 8 bases are shared with TRBD1. V trimming: 8 bases; J trimming: 9 bases; junction bases outside the gene matches: 12. In germline, CDR1 is SQVTM, CDR2 ANQGSEA. The CDR3 has 13 amino acids.

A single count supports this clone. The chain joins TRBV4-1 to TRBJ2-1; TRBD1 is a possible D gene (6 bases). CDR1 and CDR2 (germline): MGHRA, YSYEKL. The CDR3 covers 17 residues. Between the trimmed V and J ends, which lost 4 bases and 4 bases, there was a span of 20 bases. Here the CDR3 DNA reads TGCGCCAGCAGCCCCGGATTATTGGGGGCTCTTTACAATGAGCAGTTCTTC. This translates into CASSPGLLGALYNEQFF.

DNA of the CDR3: TGTGCCAGCAGCTTCCCGCCTGGTCGTGGGGAGGCTAATGAAAAACTGTTTTTT. Translation: CASSFPPGRGEANEKLFF. V is TRBV5-5 and J is TRBJ1-4, with D uncertain. With 2 bases removed from V and 3 bases from J, the gap between germline ends came to 20 bases. Germline-derived CDR1 and CDR2 are SGHKS and YYEKEE (reference sequence). There are 18 residues in the CDR3. Drawing the rest from reference TRBV5-5 and TRBJ1-4, the complete variable domain is DAGVTQSPTHLIKTRGQQVTLRCSPISGHKSVSWYQQVLGQGPQFIFQYYEKEERGRGNFPDRFSARQFPNYSSELNVNALLLGDSALYLCASSFPPGRGEANEKLFFGSGTQLSVL.